This TCR beta chain was identified in a study of CD8+CD57+ T cells in acquired aplastic anemia (dated by TCRdb to 2016 to 2019). Study-wide context: A mean of about 3 ug of DNA, ranging from about 0.2 to 27.4 ug, was extracted from sorted CD4+ and CD8+ cells. CD8+CD57+ expansion was defined as a frequency above the mean frequency observed in healthy subjects.

Relative to germline, V is missing 7 bases and J is missing 8 bases, with 4 bases of the junction outside any gene match. Based on the germline V gene (reference sequence), the CDR1 and CDR2 sequences are LNHDA and SQIVND. Including the terminal cysteine and phenylalanine, the CDR3 comprises 12 residues. CDR3 DNA is the only sequence kept; it has 36 bases, read in frame from the first base. As regards this clonotype: Its cognate antigen has yet to be identified. No qualities accompany the bases; no much larger clone lies one base away.

General conclusions and limits of the study: Between patients and healthy controls, no significant difference in CD8+ Simpson's diversity was found (P=0.060). Nearly 30 CD8+ CDR3 sequences were found in both patients and controls but appeared to be highly expressed in patients and within the immunodominant clones of the patients.

Flow cytometry had shown CD8+CD57+ cell expansion in the patients selected for sequencing. All patients had severe acquired aplastic anemia diagnosed by International Study of Aplastic Anemia and Agranulocytosis and Camitta criteria. Patients had received no therapy at the time of blood sampling. In the study, sorted CD4+ and CD8+ blood T cells from patients with severe aplastic anemia and from healthy subjects underwent deep sequencing of TCR repertoires. Patients were enrolled in the USA under clinicaltrials.gov protocols 00001620, 01623167, 00001397, 00071045, 00081523 and 00961064. Ficoll-Paque density gradient centrifugation was used to isolate peripheral blood mononuclear cells. Before DNA was extracted, CD4+ and CD8+ T cells were sorted using either FACS or magnetic beads. Profiling of TCR beta VDJ combinations and CDR3 sequences used genomic DNA as the template. An Illumina HiSeq 2000 was used for TCR repertoire sequencing. The paper's processing steps were these. TRBV/TRBJ rearrangement plots, CDR3 size and DJ length profiles, and Simpson's diversity index were used to evaluate the repertoires. Whichever DNA sequence was most abundant in the deep sequencing data was defined as the immunodominant clone. CDR3 amino acid sequences were checked for sharing across subjects and were also compared against the VDJdb database and published repertoires. TCRdb itself trimmed the public reads at Q25 with fastp, ran MiXCR and retained productive beta chains. Duplicate CDR3 protein sequences are folded into a single record with the most common DNA and genes. For this entry, the V and J calls and clone size follow TCRdb and not the study's own pipeline. This sample has more than 250,000 distinct CDR3 sequences in its table, and roughly 82% of those were observed once. The ten largest clones add up to 35% to 50% of the sample.

Sequenced: sorted CD4+, CD8+, or CD8+CD57+ T cells (not recorded which) from PBMCs. Here the chain combines TRBV19 and TRBJ1-2; the central 10 bases match TRBD1. This TCR was recovered from a human donor with aplastic anemia. The CDR3 reads as follows: CASTTGGNGYTF. The DNA sequence follows: TGTGCCAGTACGACAGGGGGCAACGGCTACACCTTC.